Reported below is one TCR beta chain. Its antigen remains unidentified. Libraries were prepared by immunoSEQ multiplex PCR; TCRdb keeps only in-frame clonotypes and omits some of them. The sample shows 20,000 to 25,000 clones, around 77% of them seen only once. The authors processed graft tissue to release intraepithelial and lamina propria lymphocytes. The entry originates in a study of graft-versus-host responses after intestinal transplantation. Overall study context: Anti-thymocyte globulin induction was given to all recipients, followed by tacrolimus and steroids for roughly three years.

Looked up from germline, CDR1 is MNHNS and CDR2 is SASEGT. The CDR3 covers 15 residues. V dropped 3 bases and J dropped 8 bases, with 16 bases sitting between them. Whole-study results and caveats: With peak circulating GvH clone levels came an association with early post-transplant HvG declines. Allografts carried high graft-versus-host to host-versus-graft clonal ratios in patients having graft-donor T cell macrochimerism. Recipient marrow contained GvH clones, some of which appeared first in ileum or blood.

The chain uses TRBV6-1 and TRBJ1-4, with a possible D match to TRBD1 (6 bases). The sequence came from a human patient who received an intestinal transplant, so some T cells may come from the graft donor. Sample: ileum tissue, taken 12 days after intestinal transplant. CDR3 DNA: TGTGCCAGCAGTGAGAGGAGGTCCCAGGGGGAAAAACTGTTTTTT. This sequence encodes CASSERRSQGEKLFF.